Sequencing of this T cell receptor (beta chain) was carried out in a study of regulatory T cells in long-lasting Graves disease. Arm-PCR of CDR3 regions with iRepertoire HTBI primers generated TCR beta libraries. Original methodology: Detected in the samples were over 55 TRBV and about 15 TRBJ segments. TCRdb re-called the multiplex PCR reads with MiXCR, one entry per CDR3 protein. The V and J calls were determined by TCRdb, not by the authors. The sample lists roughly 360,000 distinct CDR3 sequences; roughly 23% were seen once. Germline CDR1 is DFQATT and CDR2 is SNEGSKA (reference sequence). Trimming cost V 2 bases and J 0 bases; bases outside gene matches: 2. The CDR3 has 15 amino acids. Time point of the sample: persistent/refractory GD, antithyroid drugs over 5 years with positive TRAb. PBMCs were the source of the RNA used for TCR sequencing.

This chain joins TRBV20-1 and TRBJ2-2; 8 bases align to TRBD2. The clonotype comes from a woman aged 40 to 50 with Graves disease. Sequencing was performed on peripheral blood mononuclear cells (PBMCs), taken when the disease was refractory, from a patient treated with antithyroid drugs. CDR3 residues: CSARIAGPNTGELFF. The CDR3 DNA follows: TGCAGTGCTAGAATAGCGGGACCGAACACCGGGGAGCTGTTTTTT.